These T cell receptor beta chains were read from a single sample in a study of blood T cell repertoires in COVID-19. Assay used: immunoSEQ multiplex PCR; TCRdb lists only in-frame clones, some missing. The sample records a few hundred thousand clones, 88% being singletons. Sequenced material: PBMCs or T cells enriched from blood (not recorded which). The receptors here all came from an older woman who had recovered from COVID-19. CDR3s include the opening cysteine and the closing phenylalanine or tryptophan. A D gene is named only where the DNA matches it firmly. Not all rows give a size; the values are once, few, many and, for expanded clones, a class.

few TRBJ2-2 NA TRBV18 CASSPYLVGANTGELFF TGTGCCAGCTCACCCTACCTGGTCGGGGCGAACACCGGGGAGCTGTTTTTT
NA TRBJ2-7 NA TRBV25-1 CASSTENEQYF TGTGCCAGTTCCACAGAAAACGAGCAGTACTTC
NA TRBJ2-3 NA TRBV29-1 CSLTSAGTDTQYF TGCAGCTTAACCTCGGCCGGGACAGATACGCAGTATTTT
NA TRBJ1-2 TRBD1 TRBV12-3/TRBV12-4 CASSSQGARGYTF TGTGCCAGCAGTTCGCAGGGGGCGCGAGGCTACACCTTC
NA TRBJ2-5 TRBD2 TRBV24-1 CATSDPRTSGETQYF TGTGCCACCAGTGACCCGCGGACTAGCGGAGAGACCCAGTACTTC
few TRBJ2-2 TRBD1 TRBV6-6 CASSRLTGVPDTGELFF TGTGCCAGCAGTCGCCTGACAGGGGTCCCTGACACCGGGGAGCTGTTTTTT
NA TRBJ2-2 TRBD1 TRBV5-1 CASSSAGQGALPRTGELFF TGCGCCAGCAGCTCGGCCGGACAGGGGGCCCTTCCGAGGACCGGGGAGCTGTTTTTT
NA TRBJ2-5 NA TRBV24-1 CATSAGFGETQYF TGTGCCACCAGTGCGGGGTTCGGAGAGACCCAGTACTTC
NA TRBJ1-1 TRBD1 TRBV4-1 CASSQLIGTGGDAFF TGCGCCAGCAGCCAACTGATCGGGACAGGAGGGGATGCTTTCTTT
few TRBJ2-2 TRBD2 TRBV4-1 CASSQPSGGNTGELFF TGCGCCAGCAGCCAACCTAGCGGGGGAAACACCGGGGAGCTGTTTTTT
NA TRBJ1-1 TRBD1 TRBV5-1 CASSSDRAAFF TGCGCCAGCAGCTCAGACAGGGCAGCTTTCTTT
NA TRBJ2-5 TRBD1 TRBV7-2 CASSLRGQGNFGETQYF TGTGCCAGCAGCTTAAGGGGACAGGGGAACTTCGGGGAGACCCAGTACTTC
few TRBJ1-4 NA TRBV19 CASSPRTGKLFF TGTGCCAGTAGTCCTAGAACAGGCAAACTGTTTTTT
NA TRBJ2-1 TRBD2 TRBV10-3 CAIKGGGYNEQFF TGTGCCATCAAGGGCGGGGGATACAATGAGCAGTTCTTC
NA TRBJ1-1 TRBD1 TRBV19 CASRPTGTGDTEAFF TGTGCCAGTAGGCCAACCGGGACAGGGGACACTGAAGCTTTCTTT
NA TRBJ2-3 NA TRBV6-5 CASSYSKGGTDTQYF TGTGCCAGCAGTTACTCGAAGGGAGGCACAGATACGCAGTATTTT
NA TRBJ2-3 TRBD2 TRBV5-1 CASSERGGRADTQYF TGCGCCAGCAGCGAACGCGGGGGGCGGGCAGATACGCAGTATTTT
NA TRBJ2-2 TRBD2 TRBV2 CASRREGTTGELFF TGTGCCAGCAGAAGGGAGGGGACCACCGGGGAGCTGTTTTTT
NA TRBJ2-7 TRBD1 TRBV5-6 CASSVQGADGEQYF TGTGCCAGCAGCGTACAGGGGGCTGATGGCGAGCAGTACTTC
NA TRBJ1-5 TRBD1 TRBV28 CAGSPPHRQGNQPQHF TGTGCCGGCAGTCCACCGCATCGACAGGGGAATCAGCCCCAGCATTTT
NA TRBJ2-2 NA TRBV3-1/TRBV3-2 CASSQAATGTGELFF TGTGCCAGCAGCCAAGCCGCAACGGGCACCGGGGAGCTGTTTTTT
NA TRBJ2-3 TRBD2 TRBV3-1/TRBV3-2 CASSQRRGTSDTQYF TGTGCCAGCAGCCAAAGGCGGGGGACCTCAGATACGCAGTATTTT
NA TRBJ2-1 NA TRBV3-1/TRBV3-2 CASSQAQGNEQFF TGTGCCAGCAGCCAAGCCCAGGGCAATGAGCAGTTCTTC
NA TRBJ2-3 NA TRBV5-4 CASSLAGGGTTDTQYF TGTGCCAGCAGCTTGGCAGGCGGGGGCACCACAGATACGCAGTATTTT
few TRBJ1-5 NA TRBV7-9 CASSTGRSNQPQHF TGTGCCAGCAGCACGGGGAGAAGCAATCAGCCCCAGCATTTT
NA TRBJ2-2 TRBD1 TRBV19 CASSIAGGPFTGELFF TGTGCCAGTAGTATAGCAGGGGGCCCCTTCACCGGGGAGCTGTTTTTT
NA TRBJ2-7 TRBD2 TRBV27 CASRRTGGAFLEQYF TGTGCCAGCAGGCGCACCGGGGGGGCATTTCTCGAGCAGTACTTC
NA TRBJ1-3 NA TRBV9 CASPPGGTGNTIYF TGTGCCAGCCCGCCGGGGGGGACTGGAAACACCATATATTTT
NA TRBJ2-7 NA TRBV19 CASSIGSGQGYEQYF TGTGCCAGTAGTATAGGTTCGGGACAAGGCTACGAGCAGTACTTC
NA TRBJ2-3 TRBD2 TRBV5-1 CASSLISGGADTQYF TGCGCCAGCAGCTTGATTAGCGGGGGGGCGGATACGCAGTATTTT
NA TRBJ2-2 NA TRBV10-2 CASRGVPGELFF TGCGCCAGCAGAGGGGTTCCCGGGGAGCTGTTTTTT
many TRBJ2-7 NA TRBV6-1 CASSERGGESYEQYF TGTGCCAGCAGTGAAAGGGGGGGGGAATCCTACGAGCAGTACTTC
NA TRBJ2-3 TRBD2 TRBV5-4 CASSLGAGGPDTQYF TGTGCCAGCAGCTTGGGAGCGGGGGGACCGGATACGCAGTATTTT
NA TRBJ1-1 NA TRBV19 CASSYTGLNTEAFF TGTGCCAGTAGTTATACAGGCCTGAACACTGAAGCTTTCTTT
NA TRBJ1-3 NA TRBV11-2 CASSLVLWDTGNTIYF TGTGCCAGCAGCTTAGTTCTTTGGGACACTGGAAACACCATATATTTT
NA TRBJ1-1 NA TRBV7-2 CASSFSGVGTEAFF TGTGCCAGCAGCTTCAGCGGGGTCGGAACTGAAGCTTTCTTT
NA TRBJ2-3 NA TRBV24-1 CATSDLGGAADTQYF TGTGCCACCAGTGATTTGGGGGGCGCAGCAGATACGCAGTATTTT
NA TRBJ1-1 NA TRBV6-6 CASSYSMGGTEAFF TGTGCCAGCAGTTACTCGATGGGGGGCACTGAAGCTTTCTTT
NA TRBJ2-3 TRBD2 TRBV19 CASSIGTSGDGTQYF TGTGCCAGTAGTATCGGGACTAGCGGGGATGGTACGCAGTATTTT
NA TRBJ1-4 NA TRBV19 CASTGRTNEKLFF TGTGCCAGTACTGGCCGAACTAATGAAAAACTGTTTTTT
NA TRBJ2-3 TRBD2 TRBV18 CASSPGGSGGGPDTQYF TGTGCCAGCTCCCCCGGAGGTAGCGGGGGCGGGCCAGATACGCAGTATTTT
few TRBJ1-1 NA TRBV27 CASSARRQGANTEAFF TGTGCCAGCAGCGCCCGGCGTCAAGGGGCGAACACTGAAGCTTTCTTT
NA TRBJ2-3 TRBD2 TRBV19 CASSTKRGGYTDTQYF TGTGCCAGTAGTACTAAGCGGGGGGGCTACACAGATACGCAGTATTTT
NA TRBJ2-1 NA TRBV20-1 CSAGLFNEQFF TGCAGTGCCGGACTGTTCAATGAGCAGTTCTTC
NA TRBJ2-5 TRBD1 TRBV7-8 CASSSDRGLGETQYF TGTGCCAGCAGCTCAGACAGGGGGTTGGGAGAGACCCAGTACTTC
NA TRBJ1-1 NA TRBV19 CASSIGAGWNTEAFF TGTGCCAGTAGTATCGGTGCAGGATGGAACACTGAAGCTTTCTTT
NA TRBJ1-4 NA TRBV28 CASSSGGLGTNEKLFF TGTGCCAGCAGTTCGGGGGGGCTCGGGACTAATGAAAAACTGTTTTTT
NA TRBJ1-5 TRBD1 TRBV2 CASTSGTGNQPQHF TGTGCCAGCACCTCCGGGACAGGGAATCAGCCCCAGCATTTT